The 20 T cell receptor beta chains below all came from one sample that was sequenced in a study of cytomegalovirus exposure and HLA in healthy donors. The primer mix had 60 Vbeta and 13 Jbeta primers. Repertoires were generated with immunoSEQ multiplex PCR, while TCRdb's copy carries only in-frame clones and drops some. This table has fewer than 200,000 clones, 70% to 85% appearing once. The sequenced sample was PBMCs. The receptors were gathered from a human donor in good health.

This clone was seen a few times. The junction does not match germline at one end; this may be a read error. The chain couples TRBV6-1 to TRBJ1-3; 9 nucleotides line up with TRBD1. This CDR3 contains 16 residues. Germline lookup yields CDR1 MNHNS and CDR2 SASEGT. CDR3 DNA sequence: TGTGCCAGCAGGGAAGCGGGACAGGGCTCTGGAAACACCATATATTTT. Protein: CASREAGQGSGNTIYF.

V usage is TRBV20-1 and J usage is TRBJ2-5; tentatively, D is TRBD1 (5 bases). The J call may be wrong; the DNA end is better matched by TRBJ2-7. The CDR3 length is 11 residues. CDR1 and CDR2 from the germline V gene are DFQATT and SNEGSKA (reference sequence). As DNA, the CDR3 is TGCAGTGGGGCATGGGGCCACGAGCAGTACTTC. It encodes CSGAWGHEQYF.

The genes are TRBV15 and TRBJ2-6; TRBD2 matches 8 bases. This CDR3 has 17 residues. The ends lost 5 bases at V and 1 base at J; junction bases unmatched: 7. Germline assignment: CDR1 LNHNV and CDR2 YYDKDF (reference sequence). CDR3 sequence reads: CATSLRGGGSGANVLTF. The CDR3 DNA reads TGTGCCACCAGCCTCCGGGGGGGAGGGTCTGGGGCCAACGTCCTGACTTTC. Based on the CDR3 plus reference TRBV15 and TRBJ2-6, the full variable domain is DAMVIQNPRYQVTQFGKPVTLSCSQTLNHNVMYWYQQKSSQAPKLLFHYYDKDFNNEADTPDNFQSRRPNTSFCFLDIRSPGLGDTAMYLCATSLRGGGSGANVLTFGAGSRLTVL.

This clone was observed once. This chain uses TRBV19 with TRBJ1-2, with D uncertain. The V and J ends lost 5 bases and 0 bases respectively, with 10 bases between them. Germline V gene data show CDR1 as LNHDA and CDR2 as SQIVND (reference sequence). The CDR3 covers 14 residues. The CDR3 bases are TGTGCCAGTAGTCAATCGGCGGCTAACTATGGCTACACCTTC. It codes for CASSQSAANYGYTF. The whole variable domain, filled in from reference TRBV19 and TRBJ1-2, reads DGGITQSPKYLFRKEGQNVTLSCEQNLNHDAMYWYRQDPGQGLRLIYYSQIVNDFQKGDIAEGYSVSREKKESFPLTVTSAQKNPTAFYLCASSQSAANYGYTFGSGTRLTVV.

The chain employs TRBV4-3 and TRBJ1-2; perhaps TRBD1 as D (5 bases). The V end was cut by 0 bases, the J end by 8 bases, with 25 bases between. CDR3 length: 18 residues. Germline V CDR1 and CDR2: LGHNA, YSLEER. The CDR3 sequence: CASSQDWGVNAESSGYTF. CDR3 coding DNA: TGCGCCAGCAGCCAAGATTGGGGGGTGAATGCGGAGTCATCGGGCTACACCTTC.

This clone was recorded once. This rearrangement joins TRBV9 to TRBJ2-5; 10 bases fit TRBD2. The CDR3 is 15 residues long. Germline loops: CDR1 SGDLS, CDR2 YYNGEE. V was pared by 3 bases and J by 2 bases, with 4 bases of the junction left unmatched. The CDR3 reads CASSGTSGNQETQYF. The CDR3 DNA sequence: TGTGCCAGCAGCGGGACTAGCGGAAATCAAGAGACCCAGTACTTC.

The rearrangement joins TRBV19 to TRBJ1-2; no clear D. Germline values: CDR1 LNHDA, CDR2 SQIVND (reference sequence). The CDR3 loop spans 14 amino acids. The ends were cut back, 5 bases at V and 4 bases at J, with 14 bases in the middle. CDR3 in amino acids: CASSGTTELYGYTF. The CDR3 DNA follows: TGTGCCAGTAGTGGAACGACGGAGCTCTATGGCTACACCTTC.

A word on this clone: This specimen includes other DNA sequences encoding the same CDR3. The CDR3 loop is CASSQALNTEAFF. CDR3 nucleotides: TGTGCCAGTAGCCAGGCCTTGAACACTGAAGCTTTCTTT. The gene calls are TRBV19 and TRBJ1-1; D gene ambiguous. The germline gives CDR1 LNHDA, CDR2 SQIVND (reference sequence). The CDR3 spans 13 residues. The V end was cut by 6 bases, the J end by 0 bases, with 8 bases between. Full variable domain (missing parts from reference TRBV19 and TRBJ1-1): DGGITQSPKYLFRKEGQNVTLSCEQNLNHDAMYWYRQDPGQGLRLIYYSQIVNDFQKGDIAEGYSVSREKKESFPLTVTSAQKNPTAFYLCASSQALNTEAFFGQGTRLTVV.

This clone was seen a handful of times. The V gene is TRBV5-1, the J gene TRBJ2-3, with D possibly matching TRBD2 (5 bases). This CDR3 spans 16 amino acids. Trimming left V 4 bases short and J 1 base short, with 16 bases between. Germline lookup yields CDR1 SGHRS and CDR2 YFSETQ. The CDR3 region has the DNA TGCGCCAGCAGCGCTAGCATGAGTTCCCGCACAGATACGCAGTATTTT. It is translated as CASSASMSSRTDTQYF.

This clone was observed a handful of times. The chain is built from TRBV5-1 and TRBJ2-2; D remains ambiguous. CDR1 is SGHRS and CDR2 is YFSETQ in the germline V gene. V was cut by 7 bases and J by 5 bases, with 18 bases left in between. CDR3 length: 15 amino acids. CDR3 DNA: TGCGCCAGCGGCCTGGAGCTAGGTGGGACCGGGGAGCTGTTTTTT. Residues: CASGLELGGTGELFF.

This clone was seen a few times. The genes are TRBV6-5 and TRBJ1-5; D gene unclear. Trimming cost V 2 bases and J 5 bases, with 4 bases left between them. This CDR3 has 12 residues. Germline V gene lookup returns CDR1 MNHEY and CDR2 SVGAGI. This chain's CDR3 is CASSYQDQPQHF. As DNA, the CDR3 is TGTGCCAGCAGTTACCAGGATCAGCCCCAGCATTTT.

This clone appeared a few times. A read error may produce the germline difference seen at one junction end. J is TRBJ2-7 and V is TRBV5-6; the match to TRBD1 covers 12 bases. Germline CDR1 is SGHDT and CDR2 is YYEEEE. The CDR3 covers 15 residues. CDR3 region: CASSLAGTGGGVRHF. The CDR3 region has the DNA TGTGCCAGCAGCTTGGCGGGGACAGGGGGCGGTGTTAGGCACTTC. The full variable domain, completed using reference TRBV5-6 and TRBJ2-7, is DAGVTQSPTHLIKTRGQQVTLRCSPKSGHDTVSWYQQALGQGPQFIFQYYEEEERQRGNFPDRFSGHQFPNYSSELNVNALLLGDSALYLCASSLAGTGGGVRHFGPGTRLTVT.

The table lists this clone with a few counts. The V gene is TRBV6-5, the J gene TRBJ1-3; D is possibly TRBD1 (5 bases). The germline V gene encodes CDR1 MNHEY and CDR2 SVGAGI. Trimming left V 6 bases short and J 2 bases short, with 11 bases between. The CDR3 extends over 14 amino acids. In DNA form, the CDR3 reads TGTGCCAGCAGCTCGACAGTTACTGGAAACACCATATATTTT. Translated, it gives CASSSTVTGNTIYF.

The CDR3 reads CASRAGRGYGYTF. As DNA, the CDR3 is TGTGCCAGCAGGGCCGGACGCGGGTATGGCTACACCTTC. This sequence joins TRBV6-5 and TRBJ1-2, with D unclear. V was cut by 6 bases and J by 5 bases, with 13 bases left in between. CDR1 and CDR2 (germline): MNHEY, SVGAGI. This CDR3 has 13 amino acids.

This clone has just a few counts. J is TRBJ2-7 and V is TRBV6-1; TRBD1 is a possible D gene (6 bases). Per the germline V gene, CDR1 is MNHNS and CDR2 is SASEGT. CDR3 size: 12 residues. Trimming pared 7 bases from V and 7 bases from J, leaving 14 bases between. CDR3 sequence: CASKPRGREQYF. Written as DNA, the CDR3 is TGTGCCAGCAAGCCCAGGGGAAGAGAGCAGTACTTC.

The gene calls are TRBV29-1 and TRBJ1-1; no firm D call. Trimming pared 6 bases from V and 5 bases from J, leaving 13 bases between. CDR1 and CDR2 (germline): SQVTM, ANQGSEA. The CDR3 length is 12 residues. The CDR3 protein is CSVLVSGTEAFF. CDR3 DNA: TGCAGCGTCCTAGTGTCGGGGACTGAAGCTTTCTTT.

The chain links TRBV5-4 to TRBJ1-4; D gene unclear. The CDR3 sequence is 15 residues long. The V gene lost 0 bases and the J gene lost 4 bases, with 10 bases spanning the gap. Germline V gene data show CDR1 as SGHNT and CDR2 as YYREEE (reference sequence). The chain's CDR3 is CASSLGRNGNEKLFF. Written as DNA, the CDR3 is TGTGCCAGCAGCTTGGGGCGGAACGGTAATGAAAAACTGTTTTTT. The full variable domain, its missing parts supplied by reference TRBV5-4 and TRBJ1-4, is ETGVTQSPTHLIKTRGQQVTLRCSSQSGHNTVSWYQQALGQGPQFIFQYYREEENGRGNFPPRFSGLQFPNYSSELNVNALELDDSALYLCASSLGRNGNEKLFFGSGTQLSVL.

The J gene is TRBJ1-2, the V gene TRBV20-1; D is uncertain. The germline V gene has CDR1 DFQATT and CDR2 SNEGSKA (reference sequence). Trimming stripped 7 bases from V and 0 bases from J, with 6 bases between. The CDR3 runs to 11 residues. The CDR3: CSGGTNYGYTF. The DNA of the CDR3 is TGCAGTGGAGGGACTAACTATGGCTACACCTTC.

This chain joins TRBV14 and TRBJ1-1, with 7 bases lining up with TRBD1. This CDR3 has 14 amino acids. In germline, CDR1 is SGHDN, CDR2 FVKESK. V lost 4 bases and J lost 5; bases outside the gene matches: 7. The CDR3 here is CASSPRRQGTEAFF. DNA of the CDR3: TGTGCCAGCAGCCCCCGCAGACAGGGAACTGAAGCTTTCTTT.

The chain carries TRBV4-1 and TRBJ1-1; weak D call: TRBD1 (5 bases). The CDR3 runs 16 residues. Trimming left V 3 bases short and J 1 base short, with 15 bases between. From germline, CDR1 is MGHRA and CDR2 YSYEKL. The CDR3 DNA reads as TGCGCCAGCAGCCACTACTGGGACTCCCAGAACACTGAAGCTTTCTTT. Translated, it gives CASSHYWDSQNTEAFF.